These T cell receptor beta chains were read from a single sample in a study of blood T cell repertoires in COVID-19. The table came from immunoSEQ multiplex PCR; TCRdb's copy has only in-frame clones and leaves some out. The sample lists 55,000 to 75,000 clones, about 82% occurring once. Sequenced: peripheral blood. The receptors were gathered from a man between 45 and 60 years old with acute or convalescent COVID-19. The CDR3 runs from the conserved cysteine through the conserved F or W. The D gene is left open where the match is weak. Clone size is not always given. Where it is, it says once, few, many or a class for expanded clones.

j_gene,v_gene,d_gene,abundance,CDR3aa,CDR3nt
TRBJ1-2,TRBV9,-,-,CASSGGFRGYGYTF,TGTGCCAGCAGCGGAGGTTTCCGGGGCTATGGCTACACCTTC
TRBJ2-1,TRBV9,-,-,CASSVGGGGINEQFF,TGTGCCAGCAGCGTAGGAGGGGGTGGAATAAATGAGCAGTTCTTC
TRBJ2-1,TRBV6-5,TRBD2,-,CASTLGLDDHNEQFF,TGTGCCAGCACCCTGGGACTAGACGATCACAATGAGCAGTTCTTC
TRBJ2-1,TRBV10-2,TRBD2,-,CASSAETSPTDYNEQFF,TGCGCCAGCAGCGCGGAGACTAGCCCCACGGACTACAATGAGCAGTTCTTC
TRBJ2-7,TRBV5-6,TRBD1,-,CASSSAGTGSYEQYF,TGTGCCAGCAGCTCCGCCGGGACAGGCTCCTACGAGCAGTACTTC
TRBJ2-1,TRBV11-2,-,-,CASSLNPASSSYNEQFF,TGTGCCAGCAGCTTAAATCCAGCTTCTAGCTCCTACAATGAGCAGTTCTTC
TRBJ1-2,TRBV18,-,-,CASSPAGGNYGYTF,TGTGCCAGCTCACCGGCCGGGGGAAACTATGGCTACACCTTC
TRBJ1-5,TRBV25-1,TRBD1,-,CASSWTGTDQPQHF,TGTGCCAGCAGTTGGACAGGGACAGATCAGCCCCAGCATTTT
TRBJ2-7,TRBV5-1,TRBD1,once,CASSLFSGQAGEQYF,TGCGCCAGCAGCTTGTTCTCGGGACAGGCAGGCGAGCAGTACTTC
TRBJ2-7,TRBV4-2,TRBD2,-,CASSQNLPGLGYYEQYF,TGTGCCAGCAGCCAAAACCTTCCGGGACTAGGGTACTACGAGCAGTACTTC
TRBJ2-5,TRBV18,-,-,CASSPLREVWETQYF,TGTGCCAGCTCACCACTGCGGGAAGTTTGGGAGACCCAGTACTTC
TRBJ2-2,TRBV3-1/TRBV3-2,TRBD1,-,CASSQEWDRGPTGELFF,TGTGCCAGCAGCCAAGAATGGGACAGGGGACCCACCGGGGAGCTGTTTTTT
TRBJ2-2,TRBV27,TRBD2,-,CASSLRPSGTGELFF,TGTGCCAGCAGTTTAAGGCCTAGCGGGACCGGGGAGCTGTTTTTT
TRBJ1-1,TRBV6-5,-,-,CASSPEKGGAFF,TGTGCCAGCAGTCCTGAGAAGGGGGGGGCTTTCTTT
TRBJ2-1,TRBV9,-,-,CASSVETTPHYNEQFF,TGTGCCAGCAGCGTAGAAACTACCCCTCACTACAATGAGCAGTTCTTC
TRBJ1-1,TRBV5-4,TRBD1,-,CASSLGGGTEAFF,TGTGCCAGCAGCTTAGGGGGCGGTACTGAAGCTTTCTTT
TRBJ2-3,TRBV7-3,TRBD2,few,CASSRSGSTDTQYF,TGTGCCAGCAGCCGTAGCGGGAGCACAGATACGCAGTATTTT
TRBJ2-7,TRBV19,-,-,CASSIFAGSSYEQYF,TGTGCCAGTAGTATTTTTGCGGGGAGCTCCTACGAGCAGTACTTC
TRBJ1-1,TRBV6-5,-,-,CASRPPGGETEAFF,TGTGCCAGTCGCCCCCCCGGAGGCGAGACTGAAGCTTTCTTT
TRBJ1-1,TRBV5-1,-,-,CASSFAMVGGTEAFF,TGCGCCAGCAGCTTCGCTATGGTTGGTGGCACTGAAGCTTTCTTT
TRBJ1-3,TRBV4-2,TRBD1,-,CASSQVDRLLTGNTIYF,TGTGCCAGCAGCCAAGTGGACAGGCTTCTGACTGGAAACACCATATATTTT
TRBJ2-7,TRBV28,-,-,CASSQGGGLYEQYF,TGTGCCAGCAGCCAAGGGGGGGGGCTCTACGAGCAGTACTTC
TRBJ1-5,TRBV4-1,TRBD1,-,CASSQRGQGGNQPQHF,TGCGCCAGCAGCCAGCGAGGACAGGGCGGCAATCAGCCCCAGCATTTT
TRBJ1-1,TRBV10-2,TRBD1,-,CASPRQGAGNTEAFF,TGCGCCAGCCCTCGACAGGGGGCGGGGAACACTGAAGCTTTCTTT
TRBJ2-7,TRBV6-5,-,-,CASSYRDTYSYEQYF,TGTGCCAGCAGCTACCGGGACACTTACTCCTACGAGCAGTACTTC
TRBJ2-3,TRBV7-3,-,-,CASSLFSGSTDTQYF,TGTGCCAGCAGCTTATTCAGCGGTAGCACAGATACGCAGTATTTT
TRBJ2-3,TRBV6-6,TRBD2,once,CASSYQGLIDHTQYF,TGTGCCAGCAGTTACCAGGGACTAATCGACCATACGCAGTATTTT
TRBJ2-1,TRBV27,TRBD2,-,CASSLGLTSYNEQFF,TGTGCCAGCAGTTTGGGACTAACCTCCTACAATGAGCAGTTCTTC
TRBJ1-2,TRBV7-6,-,-,CASSLEPGTEGYGYTF,TGTGCCAGCAGCTTAGAACCCGGGACGGAGGGCTATGGCTACACCTTC
TRBJ1-2,TRBV20-1,-,-,CSASVLAGYGYTF,TGCAGTGCTAGTGTCCTAGCGGGCTATGGCTACACCTTC
TRBJ1-5,TRBV6-5,-,-,CASSYGTEGDQPQHF,TGTGCCAGCAGTTATGGAACAGAGGGGGATCAGCCCCAGCATTTT
TRBJ1-3,TRBV10-3,-,-,CATLRGEGNTIYF,TGTGCCACCCTGCGGGGGGAGGGAAACACCATATATTTT
TRBJ2-1,TRBV19,TRBD2,-,CASSTPPSGDYNEQFF,TGTGCCAGTAGTACACCGCCTAGCGGGGACTACAATGAGCAGTTCTTC
TRBJ2-1,TRBV6-4,TRBD2,-,CASSPGTSGDNEQFF,TGTGCCAGCAGCCCCGGGACTAGCGGAGACAATGAGCAGTTCTTC
TRBJ2-5,TRBV7-9,-,-,CASSLAVALGTQYF,TGTGCCAGCAGCTTAGCAGTAGCACTGGGGACCCAGTACTTC
TRBJ2-3,TRBV28,-,-,CASSSYTDTQYF,TGTGCCAGCAGTTCTTACACAGATACGCAGTATTTT
TRBJ2-2,TRBV7-3,TRBD2,few,CASSSKAPSGGAAGELFF,TGTGCCAGCAGCTCTAAGGCCCCTAGCGGGGGGGCAGCGGGGGAGCTGTTTTTT
TRBJ1-5,TRBV6-5,-,-,CASSYSAGNQPQHF,TGTGCCAGCAGTTACTCGGCGGGGAATCAGCCCCAGCATTTT
TRBJ1-1,TRBV3-1/TRBV3-2,TRBD1,-,CASSPRDRNTEAFF,TGTGCCAGCAGCCCCCGGGACAGGAACACTGAAGCTTTCTTT
TRBJ2-1,TRBV7-9,-,-,CASSLARSSYNEQFF,TGTGCCAGCAGCTTAGCGAGGAGCTCCTACAATGAGCAGTTCTTC
TRBJ2-7,TRBV3-1/TRBV3-2,-,-,CASSLQMGQYYEQYF,TGTGCCAGCAGCCTTCAAATGGGACAATACTACGAGCAGTACTTC
TRBJ1-1,TRBV11-2,-,few,CASSLTVDTEAFF,TGTGCCAGCAGCTTAACAGTGGACACTGAAGCTTTCTTT
TRBJ2-7,TRBV6-5,TRBD1,-,CASSPGTGAEQYF,TGTGCCAGCAGCCCCGGGACAGGGGCCGAGCAGTACTTC
TRBJ2-1,TRBV11-3,TRBD2,once,CASSPLAGEQFF,TGTGCCAGCAGCCCCTTAGCGGGGGAGCAGTTCTTC
TRBJ2-7,TRBV5-1,-,-,CARGASENYEQYF,TGCGCCAGGGGGGCGTCGGAGAACTACGAGCAGTACTTC
TRBJ1-2,TRBV24-1,TRBD1,-,CATSDADRRGYTF,TGTGCCACCAGTGATGCGGACAGGCGAGGCTACACCTTC
TRBJ1-4,TRBV5-8,TRBD1,-,CASSLAKTGGNEKLFF,TGTGCCAGCAGCTTGGCCAAGACAGGGGGGAATGAAAAACTGTTTTTT
TRBJ1-6,TRBV5-3,TRBD1,-,CARSAWTGRDSPLHF,TGTGCCAGAAGCGCCTGGACAGGGAGGGATTCACCCCTCCACTTT
TRBJ2-1,TRBV6-5,TRBD2,-,CASSYVASGVEQFF,TGTGCCAGCAGTTACGTAGCTAGCGGGGTGGAACAGTTCTTC
TRBJ1-5,TRBV6-6,-,-,CASIGSAQHF,TGTGCCAGCATCGGGAGTGCCCAGCATTTT
TRBJ2-5,TRBV12-5,-,-,CASLRGGRETQYF,TGTGCTAGTCTGAGGGGGGGTAGGGAGACCCAGTACTTC
TRBJ2-7,TRBV30,TRBD2,-,CAWRGASGYEQYF,TGTGCCTGGAGAGGGGCTAGCGGCTACGAGCAGTACTTC
TRBJ2-5,TRBV9,-,-,CASSASWATQETQYF,TGTGCCAGCAGCGCCTCGTGGGCTACCCAAGAGACCCAGTACTTC
TRBJ2-7,TRBV7-9,TRBD1,-,CASSSYRDSTYEQYF,TGTGCCAGCAGCTCGTACCGGGACAGCACCTACGAGCAGTACTTC
TRBJ1-3,TRBV27,-,-,CASSPYYGTGNTIYF,TGTGCCAGCAGTCCATATTACGGGACTGGAAACACCATATATTTT